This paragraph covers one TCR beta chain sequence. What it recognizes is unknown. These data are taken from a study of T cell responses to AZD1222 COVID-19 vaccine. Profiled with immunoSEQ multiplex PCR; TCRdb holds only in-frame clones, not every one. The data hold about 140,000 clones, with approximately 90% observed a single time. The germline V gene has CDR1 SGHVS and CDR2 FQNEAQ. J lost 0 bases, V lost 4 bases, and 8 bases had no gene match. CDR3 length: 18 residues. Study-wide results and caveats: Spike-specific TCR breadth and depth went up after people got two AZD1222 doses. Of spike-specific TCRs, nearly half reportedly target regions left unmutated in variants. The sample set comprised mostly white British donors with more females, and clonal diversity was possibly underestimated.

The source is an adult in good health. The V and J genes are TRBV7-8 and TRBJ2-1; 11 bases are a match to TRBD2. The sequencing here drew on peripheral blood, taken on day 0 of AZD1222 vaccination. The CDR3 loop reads CASSSRASGGSSYNEQFF. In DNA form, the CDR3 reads TGTGCCAGCAGCTCAAGGGCTAGCGGGGGGAGCTCCTACAATGAGCAGTTCTTC. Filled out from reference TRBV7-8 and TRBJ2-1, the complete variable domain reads GAGVSQSPRYKVAKRGQDVALRCDPISGHVSLFWYQQALGQGPEFLTYFQNEAQLDKSGLPSDRFFAERPEGSVSTLKIQRTQQEDSAVYLCASSSRASGGSSYNEQFFGPGTRLTVL.